The 29 T cell receptor beta chains reported below all come from one sample, sequenced in a study of blood T cell repertoires in COVID-19. This table comes from immunoSEQ multiplex PCR, and its TCRdb copy is limited to in-frame clones, with some not included. The table shows 90,000 to 130,000 clones, with around four fifths occurring only once. Sequencing used peripheral blood. These receptors all stem from a woman aged 55-69 years with acute or convalescent COVID-19.

The rearrangement joins TRBV4-3 to TRBJ2-1, with TRBD2 as a possible D gene (7 bases). There are 15 residues in the CDR3. The germline gives CDR1 LGHNA, CDR2 YSLEER. V shed 3 bases and J shed 2 bases, with 11 bases lying between them. CDR3 residues: CASSHGGAAYNEQFF. In DNA, the CDR3 is TGCGCCAGCAGCCATGGGGGGGCGGCCTACAATGAGCAGTTCTTC.

The chain's CDR3 is CASSEGQMGGYGYTF. CDR3 bases: TGTGCCAGCAGTGAAGGTCAGATGGGAGGCTATGGCTACACCTTC. The chain links TRBV2 to TRBJ1-2, with unresolved D. V lost 1 base and J lost 4, with 13 bases in between. CDR1 is SNHLY, CDR2 FYNNEI, per germline. The CDR3 covers 15 residues.

Worth noting for this clone: Its ends do not fully match the called genes, so a read error is possible. This chain links TRBV7-7 with TRBJ2-7; 7 bases are a match to TRBD1. The CDR3 sequence is 14 residues long. Germline loops: CDR1 SSHAT, CDR2 FNYEAQ (reference sequence). CDR3: CASSPRTGTYEQYF. The CDR3, as DNA: TGTGCTAGCAGCCCCCGGACAGGCACCTACGAGCAGTACTTC.

The gene calls are TRBV11-3 and TRBJ1-1; TRBD1 might be the D (5 bases). The V gene's germline CDR1 is SGHNT and CDR2 YENEEA. Between the trimmed V and J ends, which lost 0 bases and 1 base, there was a span of 18 bases. The CDR3 spans 18 residues. The CDR3, as DNA: TGTGCCAGCAGCTTAGATGGGGAATGGGGGGAGGCGAACACTGAAGCTTTCTTT. Its protein is CASSLDGEWGEANTEAFF.

This chain joins TRBV18 and TRBJ2-2; 8 bases map to TRBD1. J lost 3 bases, V lost 4 bases, and 4 bases had no gene match. The CDR3 runs to 15 residues. CDR1 and CDR2 from the germline V gene are KGHSH and LQKENI. This chain's CDR3 is CASSRQQGDTGELFF. The CDR3 nucleotides are TGTGCCAGCTCACGCCAACAGGGGGACACCGGGGAGCTGTTTTTT.

The gene calls are TRBV18 and TRBJ1-1; no clear D gene. The germline V and J ends were trimmed by 2 bases and 3 bases, with 7 bases remaining between them. CDR1 and CDR2 (germline): KGHSH, LQKENI. This CDR3 is 13 amino acids long. The CDR3 DNA reads as TGTGCCAGCTCACCAGGGCTCGACACTGAAGCTTTCTTT. Translated, it gives CASSPGLDTEAFF.

There are a few counts of this clone. The chain links TRBV2 to TRBJ1-2; 9 bases agree with TRBD1. Germline assignment: CDR1 SNHLY and CDR2 FYNNEI. Trimming cost V 6 bases and J 5 bases; bases outside gene matches: 10. The CDR3 consists of 15 residues. The CDR3 spells CASRPPGQGAYGYTF. Here the CDR3 DNA reads TGTGCCAGCAGGCCTCCGGGACAGGGCGCTTATGGCTACACCTTC.

The table lists this clone with a count of one. The V and J genes are TRBV4-1 and TRBJ2-5; 9 nucleotides agree with TRBD2. This CDR3 has 15 residues. Germline CDR1 and CDR2: MGHRA and YSYEKL. V lost 1 base, J lost 5 bases, and 5 bases stayed unmatched. The CDR3 nucleotides are TGCGCCAGCAGCCAAGCTTCTAGCGGGGTGGAGACCCAGTACTTC. It codes for CASSQASSGVETQYF.

The chain links TRBV29-1 to TRBJ1-3, with a possible D match to TRBD1 (5 bases). Trimming took 2 bases from V and 0 from J, leaving 14 bases between them. The CDR3 contains 16 residues. CDR1 is SQVTM, CDR2 ANQGSEA, per germline. In DNA, the CDR3 is TGCAGCGTTGAACTTCTTCGACAGAGCTCTGGAAACACCATATATTTT. Translated: CSVELLRQSSGNTIYF.

This clone was counted a few times. The V call is TRBV3-1 (or the pseudogene TRBV3-2), the J call TRBJ2-1; a possible D gene is TRBD2 (6 bases). CDR1 and CDR2 from the germline V gene are LGHDT and YNNKEL (reference sequence). The CDR3 extends over 16 amino acids. V was pared by 0 bases and J by 4 bases, with 13 bases between. CDR3 in DNA: TGTGCCAGCAGCCAAGAGCGGGGCATCAGGTACAATGAGCAGTTCTTC. Protein: CASSQERGIRYNEQFF.

This clone was seen only a few times. J is TRBJ2-3 and V is TRBV15; TRBD2 agrees at 9 bases. CDR1 LNHNV and CDR2 YYDKDF come from the germline V gene (reference sequence). The J segment lost 6 bases and the V segment lost 1 base, leaving 5 bases of the junction unmatched. CDR3 length equals 15 residues. The DNA of the CDR3 is TGTGCCACCAGCAGAGGAGCGGGAGGTGAGGATACGCAGTATTTT. Translation: CATSRGAGGEDTQYF.

A few counts support this clone. The chain uses TRBV28 and TRBJ1-5; weak D call: TRBD1 (6 bases). Germline CDR1 MDHEN, CDR2 SYDVKM. Trimming left V 6 bases short and J 7 bases short, with 19 bases between. The CDR3 has 15 residues. The CDR3 loop reads CASRLPGHVGQPQHF. The CDR3 DNA sequence: TGTGCCAGCAGGCTCCCGGGACATGTTGGACAGCCCCAGCATTTT.

The gene calls are TRBV7-2 and TRBJ2-7; 8 nucleotides match TRBD1. Germline V gene sequence: CDR1 SGHTA, CDR2 FQGNSA. Trimming removed 3 bases from V and 3 bases from J; junction bases left unmatched: 16. This CDR3 is built from 18 residues. In nucleotides, the CDR3 is TGTGCCAGCAGCTTTAATCTCAACGCCGGGACAGGAATCTACGAGCAGTACTTC. Translating it yields CASSFNLNAGTGIYEQYF.

The J gene is TRBJ2-7, the V gene TRBV4-2; TRBD2 matches 8 bases. There are 15 residues in the CDR3. V lost 0 bases to trimming and J lost 4 bases; unmatched junction nucleotides: 5. Germline values: CDR1 LGHNA, CDR2 YNFKEQ. This CDR3 is CASSQEGLGFYEQYF. The DNA for the CDR3 is TGTGCCAGCAGCCAAGAGGGACTAGGTTTTTACGAGCAGTACTTC.

J is TRBJ1-5 and V is TRBV5-6; 11 bases line up with TRBD1. Germline V gene data show CDR1 as SGHDT and CDR2 as YYEEEE. V was pared by 4 bases and J by 12 bases, with 3 bases of the junction left unmatched. CDR3 length: 12 residues. The CDR3 reads CASSIGTGGQHF. The DNA of the CDR3 is TGTGCCAGCAGCATAGGGACAGGGGGCCAGCATTTT.

This chain joins TRBV5-6 and TRBJ2-7; TRBD1 matches at 11 bases. Trimming removed 4 bases from V and 0 bases from J; junction bases left unmatched: 3. The CDR3 totals 15 residues. The germline V gene has CDR1 SGHDT and CDR2 YYEEEE. Here the CDR3 reads CASSPGTGGSYEQYF. The CDR3 bases are TGTGCCAGCAGCCCCGGGACAGGGGGCTCCTACGAGCAGTACTTC.

This clone came up a few times. The chain has TRBV7-9 and TRBJ2-7; D not certain. CDR1 is SEHNR, CDR2 FQNEAQ, per germline (reference sequence). V lost 4 bases and J lost 5, with 12 bases in between. The CDR3 runs to 13 residues. CDR3 region: CASSSGWVNEQYF. CDR3 sequence (DNA): TGTGCCAGCAGCTCCGGGTGGGTAAACGAGCAGTACTTC.

The chain couples TRBV6-5 to TRBJ1-1; D is possibly TRBD1 (5 bases). The V and J ends lost 4 bases and 3 bases respectively, with 12 bases between them. This CDR3 spans 14 amino acids. In germline, CDR1 is MNHEY, CDR2 SVGAGI. The DNA of the CDR3 is TGTGCCAGCAGTTTTCAGGGCACCTACACTGAAGCTTTCTTT. It specifies CASSFQGTYTEAFF.

CDR3 amino acids: CASSPAGVQETQYF. CDR3 nucleotides: TGTGCCAGCAGTCCAGCGGGGGTCCAAGAGACCCAGTACTTC. The rearrangement links TRBV2 to TRBJ2-5, with TRBD2 matching over 8 bases. The V gene's germline CDR1 is SNHLY and CDR2 FYNNEI. V shed 5 bases and J 1 base; nucleotides not matched to a gene: 3. This CDR3 is 14 amino acids long.

V gene TRBV5-6 combines with J gene TRBJ1-2; TRBD1 matches at 8 bases. From germline, CDR1 is SGHDT and CDR2 YYEEEE. The CDR3 contains 14 residues. V was clipped by 4 bases and J by 7 bases; unmatched bases: 9. CDR3 in amino acids: CASSTWAGGSGYTF. The CDR3 DNA reads as TGTGCCAGCAGCACGTGGGCAGGGGGCTCTGGCTACACCTTC.

In this sample, this clone turned up once. The CDR3 here is CASSFGTGSQYGYTF. The CDR3 bases are TGTGCCAGCAGCTTTGGGACAGGGTCGCAGTATGGCTACACCTTC. V and J are TRBV7-2 and TRBJ1-2; 9 nucleotides align to TRBD1. The germline CDR1 and CDR2 sequences are SGHTA and FQGNSA. The J segment lost 5 bases and the V segment lost 3 bases, leaving 7 bases of the junction unmatched. The CDR3 length is 15 residues. The variable domain in full, with the rest retrieved from reference TRBV7-2 and TRBJ1-2, is GAGVSQSPSNKVTEKGKDVELRCDPISGHTALYWYRQSLGQGLEFLIYFQGNSAPDKSGLPSDRFSAERTGGSVSTLTIQRTQQEDSAVYLCASSFGTGSQYGYTFGSGTRLTVV.

The chain links TRBV28 to TRBJ2-3; no definite D call. CDR1 and CDR2 from the germline V gene are MDHEN and SYDVKM. With 3 bases removed from V and 6 bases from J, the gap between germline ends came to 4 bases. The CDR3 sequence is 11 residues long. Here the CDR3 reads CASSFRDTQYF. CDR3 sequence (DNA): TGTGCCAGCAGTTTTCGGGATACGCAGTATTTT.

This clone was detected a few times. J is TRBJ1-3 and V is TRBV6-2 or TRBV6-3, with D tentatively TRBD1 (6 bases). The CDR3 is 14 amino acids. From germline, CDR1 is MNHEY and CDR2 SVGEGT. Trimming stripped 5 bases from V and 1 base from J, with 9 bases between. The CDR3: CASSDGQSGNTIYF. CDR3 nucleotides: TGTGCCAGCAGTGATGGACAGTCTGGAAACACCATATATTTT.

This clone was detected a few times. The genes are TRBV18 and TRBJ1-1; 10 bases line up with TRBD1. The J segment lost 6 bases and the V segment lost 3 bases, leaving 10 bases of the junction unmatched. CDR3 length equals 16 residues. Germline CDR1 KGHSH, CDR2 LQKENI. The CDR3 sequence: CASSPLSGQGFAEAFF. CDR3 coding DNA: TGTGCCAGCTCACCGCTATCGGGACAGGGGTTCGCTGAAGCTTTCTTT.

This chain joins TRBV9 and TRBJ2-3, with D perhaps TRBD2 (7 bases). The germline V gene has CDR1 SGDLS and CDR2 YYNGEE. This CDR3 has 15 amino acids. The V gene lost 1 base and the J gene lost 4 bases, with 13 bases spanning the gap. CDR3 DNA: TGTGCCAGCAGCGTACCGGGGGGCCAGGCAGATACGCAGTATTTT. It codes for CASSVPGGQADTQYF.

V gene TRBV12-3 or TRBV12-4 combines with J gene TRBJ1-2; 8 nucleotides line up with TRBD1. V trimming: 3 bases; J trimming: 8 bases; junction bases outside the gene matches: 5. The CDR3 totals 13 residues. The CDR3 reads CASSLDRVLGYTF. The DNA of the CDR3 is TGTGCCAGCAGTTTGGACAGGGTTTTAGGCTACACCTTC.

J is TRBJ2-1 and V is TRBV3-1 (or the pseudogene TRBV3-2); 8 bases align to TRBD2. Germline assignment: CDR1 LGHDT and CDR2 YNNKEL (reference sequence). J gave up 8 bases and V 0 bases, and 6 bases lay outside the gene matches. The length of the CDR3 is 15 residues. The CDR3: CASSQDRGGFHEQFF. As DNA, the CDR3 is TGTGCCAGCAGCCAAGACCGCGGGGGGTTCCATGAGCAGTTCTTC.

CDR3 amino acids: CASSQAPWRGSSYEQYF. Written as DNA, the CDR3 is TGTGCCAGCAGCCAAGCCCCTTGGCGGGGAAGCTCCTACGAGCAGTACTTC. This sequence joins TRBV7-6 and TRBJ2-7; D is perhaps TRBD2 (6 bases). Trimming left V 5 bases short and J 0 bases short, with 20 bases between. The CDR3 length is 17 residues. CDR1 and CDR2 from the germline V gene are SGHVS and FNYEAQ. Full variable domain (missing parts from reference TRBV7-6 and TRBJ2-7): GAGVSQSPRYKVTKRGQDVALRCDPISGHVSLYWYRQALGQGPEFLTYFNYEAQQDKSGLPNDRFSAERPEGSISTLTIQRTEQRDSAMYRCASSQAPWRGSSYEQYFGPGTRLTVT.

The chain employs TRBV7-2 and TRBJ2-3, with a possible D match to TRBD2 (5 bases). The CDR3 loop spans 14 amino acids. CDR1 and CDR2 (germline): SGHTA, FQGNSA. V was trimmed by 3 bases and J by 0 bases, leaving 7 bases between them. CDR3 sequence reads: CASSLGSSTDTQYF. CDR3 nucleotide sequence: TGTGCCAGCAGCTTGGGGAGTAGCACAGATACGCAGTATTTT.